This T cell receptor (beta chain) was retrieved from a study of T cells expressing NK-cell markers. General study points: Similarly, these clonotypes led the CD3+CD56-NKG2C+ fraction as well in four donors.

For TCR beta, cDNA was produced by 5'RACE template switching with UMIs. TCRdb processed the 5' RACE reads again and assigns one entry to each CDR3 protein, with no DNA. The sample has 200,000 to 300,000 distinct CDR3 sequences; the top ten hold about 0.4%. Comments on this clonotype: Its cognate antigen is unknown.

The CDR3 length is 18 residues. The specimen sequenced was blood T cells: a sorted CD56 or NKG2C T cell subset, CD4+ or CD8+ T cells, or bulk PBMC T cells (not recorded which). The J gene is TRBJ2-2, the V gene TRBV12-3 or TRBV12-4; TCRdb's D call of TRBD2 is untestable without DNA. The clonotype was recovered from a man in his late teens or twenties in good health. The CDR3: CASSFEGPGLAGPGELFF.